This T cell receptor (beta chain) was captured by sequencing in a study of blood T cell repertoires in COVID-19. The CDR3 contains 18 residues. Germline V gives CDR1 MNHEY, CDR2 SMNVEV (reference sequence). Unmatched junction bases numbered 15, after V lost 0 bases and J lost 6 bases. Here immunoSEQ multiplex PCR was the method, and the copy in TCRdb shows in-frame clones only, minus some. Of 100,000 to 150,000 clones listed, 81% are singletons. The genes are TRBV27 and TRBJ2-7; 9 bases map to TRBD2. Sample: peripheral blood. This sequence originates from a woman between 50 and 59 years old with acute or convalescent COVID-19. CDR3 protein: CASSLSSGSLRAGAEQYF. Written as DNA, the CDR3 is TGTGCCAGCAGTTTATCTAGCGGGAGCCTAAGAGCGGGGGCCGAGCAGTACTTC.